A selection of T cell receptor beta chains follows, all from one sample in a study of long-term antiretroviral therapy in people with HIV. Sequenced by immunoSEQ multiplex PCR; TCRdb stores in-frame clones only, minus some. The repertoire consists of more than 25,000 clones, with roughly 79% occurring once and the leading ten covering over 8.5%. The sample in question was unsorted PBMCs, obtained 2.1 years after starting antiretroviral therapy. The receptor source for this set is a man aged 30 to 39 with HIV. Both conserved end residues are part of each CDR3. D genes are given only for firm matches. A row's size may be missing; if present it is once, few, many or a size class.

J | size | V | D | CDR3 | DNA
TRBJ2-3 | few | TRBV7-8 | - | CASSLGENTQYF | TGTGCCAGCAGCTTAGGCGAGAATACGCAGTATTTT
TRBJ1-1 | once | TRBV5-1 | - | CASSLDPGKMNTEAFF | TGCGCCAGCAGCTTGGATCCAGGGAAGATGAACACTGAAGCTTTCTTT
TRBJ2-1 | - | TRBV5-1 | - | CASRPSGSSYNEQFF | TGCGCCAGCAGGCCTTCAGGGAGCTCCTACAATGAGCAGTTCTTC
TRBJ2-7 | - | TRBV10-3 | TRBD2 | CATADSGDYEQYF | TGTGCCACCGCCGATAGCGGGGACTACGAGCAGTACTTC
TRBJ2-1 | - | TRBV27 | - | CASSLAAGTYNEQFF | TGTGCCAGCAGTTTAGCAGCCGGGACCTACAATGAGCAGTTCTTC
TRBJ2-1 | few | TRBV29-1 | TRBD2 | CSVEIAGGTYNEQFF | TGCAGCGTTGAAATCGCGGGGGGAACCTACAATGAGCAGTTCTTC
TRBJ1-2 | - | TRBV30 | TRBD1 | CAGGQDYGYTF | TGTGCCGGGGGACAGGATTATGGCTACACCTTC
TRBJ2-2 | - | TRBV5-5 | - | CASSLDRVSGELFF | TGTGCCAGCAGCTTGGATAGAGTTTCCGGGGAGCTGTTTTTT
TRBJ2-7 | - | TRBV28 | - | CAILNRDTDEQYF | TGTGCCATCTTGAACCGGGACACCGACGAGCAGTACTTC
TRBJ2-7 | - | TRBV19 | TRBD2 | CASSPGGVRSYEQYF | TGTGCCAGCTCCCCTGGGGGGGTACGTTCCTACGAGCAGTACTTC
TRBJ2-1 | - | TRBV5-6 | - | CASSLGGSDQFF | TGTGCCAGCAGCTTGGGTGGGTCAGATCAGTTCTTC
TRBJ2-7 | few | TRBV30 | - | CAWNPTGFTYEQYF | TGTGCCTGGAACCCGACAGGTTTTACCTACGAGCAGTACTTC
TRBJ1-3 | once | TRBV7-3 | TRBD1 | CASSSTGSGNTIYF | TGTGCCAGCAGCTCGACAGGGTCTGGAAACACCATATATTTT
TRBJ2-3 | - | TRBV5-4 | - | CASSPSRDTQYF | TGTGCCAGCAGTCCCAGTCGGGATACGCAGTATTTT